This entry concerns a single T cell receptor beta chain. It lacks a known antigen. The germline gene is not matched at one end of the junction; a read error may be the cause. Per the publication, the treatment or condition label means: in vitro stimulation with specific CMV peptide epitopes to enrich CMV-specific T cells. Reading the germline V gene gives CDR1 MDHEN and CDR2 SYDVKM. Measured from the cysteine to the phenylalanine, the CDR3 is 14 residues long. The entry retains the CDR3 DNA only, 42 bases that are in frame from base 1. The listed sequencing device is Illumina HiSeq 1500. The public reads were run again by TCRdb, first through fastp at Q25 and then through MiXCR, and only productive beta chains were kept. All rows with the same CDR3 protein become a single entry with the most common DNA and genes. In all, the sample holds under 300,000 distinct CDR3 sequences, and approximately 22% of those were seen once. The leading ten clones occupy roughly 19% of the sample.

These data originate in a study of T cell repertoires in cytomegalovirus infection (dated by TCRdb to between 2019 and 2020). About the study as a whole: Alongside well-studied HLA-B-restricted epitopes, the peptide stimulations were aimed at recently identified HLA-C-restricted CMV epitopes, whose presentation resists viral immunomodulation. Because public TCR beta signatures pointed to carriage of CMV infection together with the matching HLA type, the HLA type of each donor mattered for the analysis. Study-wide findings and limitations: The ex vivo response was dominated by HLA-C-restricted CMV-specific TCR beta clonotypes, and the single most frequent clonotype in two of eight donors was supplied by these HLA-C-restricted clonotypes. In both this cohort and an independent approximately 400-donor cohort, the cumulative frequency of public TCR beta family members distinguished carriers of CMV infection plus the relevant HLA type.

Sequencing used cultured PBMCs, obtained from culture after CMV antigen stimulation. The chain is made from TRBV28 and TRBJ2-2; TRBD2 lines up with 8 middle nucleotides. The sequence was obtained from a human donor in good health (CMV status not recorded). Some clones in this sample may be carry-over from other donors' samples. The nucleotide sequence is given as TGTGCCAGCAGGACGGGGGGGAACATCGGGGAGCTGTTTTTT. Its protein is CASRTGGNIGELFF. Beyond the CDR3, the reference TRBV28 and TRBJ2-2 genes provide the residues; the full variable domain reads: DVKVTQSSRYLVKRTGEKVFLECVQDMDHENMFWYRQDPGLGLRLIYFSYDVKMKEKGDIPEGYSVSREKKERFSLILESASTNQTSMYLCASRTGGNIGELFFGEGSRLTVL.